This T cell receptor (beta chain) is from a study of immune cell composition in non-small cell lung cancer. The study's findings and limits: 60% to 75% of squamous and approximately 31% of adenocarcinoma cases had tumour-associated clones >0.5%. It was not proven that tumour-reactive clones equal dominant tumour-associated clones.

The normal lung sample lay at least 3 cm, and maximally far, from the tumour. Template was genomic DNA from frozen, unsorted single-cell suspensions. Concerning this clone: The antigen is not known.

Assay used: immunoSEQ multiplex PCR; TCRdb lists only in-frame clones, some missing. The table has 2,800 or so clones, approximately 80% seen once; the top ten hold 15% to 20%. V gave up 3 bases and J gave up 0 bases, with 8 bases separating them. The V gene's germline CDR1 is MGHRA and CDR2 YSYEKL. This CDR3 is built from 15 residues. This receptor was obtained from a human donor with non-small cell lung cancer. Input material: non-adjacent lung tissue. The chain is built from TRBV4-1 and TRBJ2-2; D gene unclear. Here the CDR3 DNA reads TGCGCCAGCAGCCAGATTGGCTCGAACACCGGGGAGCTGTTTTTT. Amino acids: CASSQIGSNTGELFF.